This T cell receptor beta chain was captured by sequencing in a study of cytomegalovirus exposure and HLA in healthy donors. Study-wide points: It was reported in a later analysis that an Asian-associated ancestry cluster showed fewer N-insertions than the 666-donor mean. Productive status was seen about 90% or about 30% of the time for most TCR beta V segments in an earlier analysis.

With regard to this clone: Its specificity is not known.

This CDR3 spans 14 amino acids. The V and J ends lost 2 bases and 7 bases respectively, with 11 bases between them. CDR1 and CDR2 from the germline V gene are SGHTA and FQGNSA. PCR amplification relied on 60 Vbeta primers (plus 13 Jbeta primers). Produced via immunoSEQ multiplex PCR; TCRdb's table is partial and in-frame only. In the table there are roughly 110,000 clones, around 75% of which are singletons. The donors (healthy individuals) were bone marrow donors. This receptor was taken from a woman aged 25-40 years in good health and CMV-seronegative. V usage is TRBV7-2 and J usage is TRBJ1-4; D uncertain. Material for sequencing was PBMCs. CDR3 bases: TGTGCCAGCAGCTTACGCCACGGAGGTGAAAAACTGTTTTTT. Its translation is CASSLRHGGEKLFF.